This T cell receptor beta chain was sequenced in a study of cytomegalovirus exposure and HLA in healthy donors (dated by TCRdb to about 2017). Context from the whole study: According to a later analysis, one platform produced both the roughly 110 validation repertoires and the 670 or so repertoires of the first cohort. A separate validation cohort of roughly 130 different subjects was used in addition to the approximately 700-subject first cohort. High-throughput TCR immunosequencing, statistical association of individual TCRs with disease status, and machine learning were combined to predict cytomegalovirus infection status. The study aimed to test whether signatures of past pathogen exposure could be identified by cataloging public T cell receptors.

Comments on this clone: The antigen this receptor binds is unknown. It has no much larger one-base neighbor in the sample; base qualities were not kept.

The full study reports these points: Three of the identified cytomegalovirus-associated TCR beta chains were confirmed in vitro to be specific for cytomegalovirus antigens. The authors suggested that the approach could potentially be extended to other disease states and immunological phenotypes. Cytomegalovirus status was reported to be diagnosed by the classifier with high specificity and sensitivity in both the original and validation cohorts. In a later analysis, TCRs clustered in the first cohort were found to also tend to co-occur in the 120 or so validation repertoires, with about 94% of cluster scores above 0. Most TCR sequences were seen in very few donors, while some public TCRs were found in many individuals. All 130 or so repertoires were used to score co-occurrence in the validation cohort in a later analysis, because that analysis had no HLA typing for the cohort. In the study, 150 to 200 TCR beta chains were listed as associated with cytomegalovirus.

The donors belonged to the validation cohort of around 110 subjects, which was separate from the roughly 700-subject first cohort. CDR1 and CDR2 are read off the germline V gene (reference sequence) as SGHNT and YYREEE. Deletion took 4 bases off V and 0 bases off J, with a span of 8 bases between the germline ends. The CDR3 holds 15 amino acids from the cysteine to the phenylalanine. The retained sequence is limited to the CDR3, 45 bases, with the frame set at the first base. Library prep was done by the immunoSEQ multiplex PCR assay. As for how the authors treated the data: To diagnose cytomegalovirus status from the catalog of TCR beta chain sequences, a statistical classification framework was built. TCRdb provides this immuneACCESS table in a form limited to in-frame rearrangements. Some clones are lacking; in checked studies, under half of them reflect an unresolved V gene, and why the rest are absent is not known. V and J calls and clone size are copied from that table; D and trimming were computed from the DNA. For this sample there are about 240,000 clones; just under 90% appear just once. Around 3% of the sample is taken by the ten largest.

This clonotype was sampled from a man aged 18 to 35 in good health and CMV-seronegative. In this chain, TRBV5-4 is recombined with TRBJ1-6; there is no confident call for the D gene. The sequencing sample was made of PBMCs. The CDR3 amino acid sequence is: CASSESGSYNSPLHF. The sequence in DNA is TGTGCCAGCAGCGAGTCGGGCTCCTATAATTCACCCCTCCACTTT.